This is a list of T cell receptor beta chains from one sample in a study of T cell responses to AZD1222 COVID-19 vaccine. Only in-frame clones appear in the TCRdb table, and some are missing; sequencing was by immunoSEQ multiplex PCR. The sample comprises roughly 110,000 clones, about 86% of which are singletons, and roughly 10% rests with the top ten. The sequences come from peripheral blood, collected on day 0 of AZD1222 vaccination. These receptors were taken from an adult in good health. The CDR3 runs from the conserved cysteine through the conserved F or W. Fields, in order: J gene, V gene, CDR3 protein.

j_call: TRBJ1-2
v_call: TRBV5-4
cdr3_aa: CASSSGGLGYGYTF

j_call: TRBJ1-3
v_call: TRBV30
cdr3_aa: CAWGIGNTIYF

j_call: TRBJ2-3
v_call: TRBV28
cdr3_aa: CASSYTDTQYF

j_call: TRBJ1-2
v_call: TRBV4-1
cdr3_aa: CASSSSGGVRTNYGYTF

j_call: TRBJ1-2
v_call: TRBV10-3
cdr3_aa: CAMGQAGLSYTF

j_call: TRBJ1-1
v_call: TRBV29-1
cdr3_aa: CSAQGQMNTEAFF

j_call: TRBJ1-3
v_call: TRBV5-5
cdr3_aa: CASSPSGQGTGNTIYF

j_call: TRBJ1-1
v_call: TRBV10-3
cdr3_aa: CAISESGHNTEAFF

j_call: TRBJ2-2
v_call: TRBV7-8
cdr3_aa: CASSLVGPGDTGELFF

j_call: TRBJ2-1
v_call: TRBV6-5
cdr3_aa: CASRGLYNEQFF

j_call: TRBJ1-1
v_call: TRBV5-1
cdr3_aa: CASSLGPGQHTEAFF

j_call: TRBJ1-4
v_call: TRBV28
cdr3_aa: CASSAGQLNEKLFF

j_call: TRBJ1-1
v_call: TRBV19
cdr3_aa: CASSPWTGAGQGNTEAFF

j_call: TRBJ2-7
v_call: TRBV28
cdr3_aa: CASSPGTALYEQYF

j_call: TRBJ1-4
v_call: TRBV28
cdr3_aa: CASTLTGVEKLFF

j_call: TRBJ1-3
v_call: TRBV6-5
cdr3_aa: CASSRPGRGNTIYF

j_call: TRBJ1-1
v_call: TRBV12-3/TRBV12-4
cdr3_aa: CASSLGTNTEAFF

j_call: TRBJ2-1
v_call: TRBV11-1
cdr3_aa: CASSLAEIGAGDYYNEQFF

j_call: TRBJ1-2
v_call: TRBV6-5
cdr3_aa: CASRSQGGHYGYTF

j_call: TRBJ1-5
v_call: TRBV19
cdr3_aa: CASSRGPQPQHF

j_call: TRBJ2-3
v_call: TRBV21-1
cdr3_aa: CASYRELQYF

j_call: TRBJ1-2
v_call: TRBV12-5
cdr3_aa: CASGFIFSGDGYTF

j_call: TRBJ1-4
v_call: TRBV28
cdr3_aa: CASSFGGLRNEKLFF

j_call: TRBJ1-2
v_call: TRBV30
cdr3_aa: CASTEGDGGGYTF

j_call: TRBJ1-3
v_call: TRBV12-3/TRBV12-4
cdr3_aa: CASSLRDTIYF

j_call: TRBJ2-1
v_call: TRBV7-8
cdr3_aa: CASATRDSYNEQFF

j_call: TRBJ2-5
v_call: TRBV2
cdr3_aa: CASSGGGETQYF

j_call: TRBJ1-3
v_call: TRBV9
cdr3_aa: CASSDGTGAGNTIYF

j_call: TRBJ2-3
v_call: TRBV11-3
cdr3_aa: CASSPGGTLGATQYF

j_call: TRBJ2-7
v_call: TRBV30
cdr3_aa: CAWSVSTYEQYF

j_call: TRBJ1-2
v_call: TRBV2
cdr3_aa: CASSEGRGDGYTF

j_call: TRBJ2-1
v_call: TRBV5-4
cdr3_aa: CASSLTSGGDNEQFF

j_call: TRBJ1-2
v_call: TRBV5-4
cdr3_aa: CASSGETGGGGYGYTF

j_call: TRBJ1-2
v_call: TRBV5-4
cdr3_aa: CASSEGLGYTF

j_call: TRBJ1-5
v_call: TRBV6-1
cdr3_aa: CASSEALAGGSSNQPQHF

j_call: TRBJ1-1
v_call: TRBV5-5
cdr3_aa: CASSLGDLEAFF

j_call: TRBJ1-4
v_call: TRBV28
cdr3_aa: CAARSGTGVEKLFF

j_call: TRBJ2-2
v_call: TRBV6-5
cdr3_aa: CASSYSGGSTGELFF